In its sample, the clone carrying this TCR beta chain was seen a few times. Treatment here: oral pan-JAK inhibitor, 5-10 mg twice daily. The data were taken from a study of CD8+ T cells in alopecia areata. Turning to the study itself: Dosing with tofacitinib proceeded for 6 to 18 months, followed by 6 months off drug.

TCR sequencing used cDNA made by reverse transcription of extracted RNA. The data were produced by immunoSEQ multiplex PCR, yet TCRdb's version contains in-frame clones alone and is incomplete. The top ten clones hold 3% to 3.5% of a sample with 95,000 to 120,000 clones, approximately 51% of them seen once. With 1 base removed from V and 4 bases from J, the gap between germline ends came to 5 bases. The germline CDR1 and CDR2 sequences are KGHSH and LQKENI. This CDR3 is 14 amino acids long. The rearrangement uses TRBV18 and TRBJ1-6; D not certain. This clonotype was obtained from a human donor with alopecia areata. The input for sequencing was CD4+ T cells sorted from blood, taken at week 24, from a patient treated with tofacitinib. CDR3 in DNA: TGTGCCAGCTCACCACAGGGATATAATTCACCCCTCCACTTT. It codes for CASSPQGYNSPLHF.